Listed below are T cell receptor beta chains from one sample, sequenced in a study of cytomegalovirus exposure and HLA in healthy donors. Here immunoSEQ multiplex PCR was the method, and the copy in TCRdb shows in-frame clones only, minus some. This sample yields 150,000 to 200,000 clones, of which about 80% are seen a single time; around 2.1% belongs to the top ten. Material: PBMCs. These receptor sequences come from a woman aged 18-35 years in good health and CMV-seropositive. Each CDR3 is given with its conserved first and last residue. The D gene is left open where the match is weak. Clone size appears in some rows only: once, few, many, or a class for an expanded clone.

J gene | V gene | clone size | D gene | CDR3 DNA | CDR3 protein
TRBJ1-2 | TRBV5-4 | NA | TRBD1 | TGTGCCAGCAGCTCACCGGGACAGGGAGATGGCTACACCTTC | CASSSPGQGDGYTF
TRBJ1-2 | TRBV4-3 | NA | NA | TGCGCCAGCAGCCAAGATTTGGCAGATGGCTACACCTTC | CASSQDLADGYTF
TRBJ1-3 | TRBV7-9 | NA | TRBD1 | TGTGCCAGCAGCCTAGGACAGGGGGTCGACACCATATATTTT | CASSLGQGVDTIYF
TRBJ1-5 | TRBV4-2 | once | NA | TGTGCCAGCAGCCAAGAACAGCAGCATCAGCCCCAGCATTTT | CASSQEQQHQPQHF
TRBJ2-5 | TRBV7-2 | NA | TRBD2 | TGTGCCAGCAGCTTAGGACTAGCGGGGGGGCAAGAGACCCAGTACTTC | CASSLGLAGGQETQYF
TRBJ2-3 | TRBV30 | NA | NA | TGTGCCTGGAGTGGGAGAGACAGGAGAACTAGCACAGATACGCAGTATTTT | CAWSGRDRRTSTDTQYF
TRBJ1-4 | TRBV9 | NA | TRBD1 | TGTGCCAGCAGCGAGACCGGGACAGGGTCTCACTATGAAAAACTGTTTTTT | CASSETGTGSHYEKLFF
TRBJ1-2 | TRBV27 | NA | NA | TGTGCCAGCACTCCGCTAGGGGGGGATGGCTACACCTTC | CASTPLGGDGYTF
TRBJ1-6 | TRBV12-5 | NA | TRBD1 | TGTGCTAGTGCCCCGGGACAGGATTCACCCCTCCACTTT | CASAPGQDSPLHF
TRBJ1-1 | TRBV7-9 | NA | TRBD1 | TGTTCCAGCAGCTCGGACAGGGAGCGTGAAGCTTTCTTT | CSSSSDREREAFF
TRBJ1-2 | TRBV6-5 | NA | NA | TGTGCCAGCAGTCAAACGACAGATAGTTATGGCTACACCTTC | CASSQTTDSYGYTF
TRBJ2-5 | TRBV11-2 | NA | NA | TGTGCCAGCAGCCTACGCCCCGGGGGAGAGACCCAGTACTTC | CASSLRPGGETQYF
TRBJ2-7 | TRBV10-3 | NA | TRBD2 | TGTGCCATCAGTGAGTCTCGCCCCGGCGACGGGGGGTTAGGCTCCTACGAGCAGTACTTC | CAISESRPGDGGLGSYEQYF
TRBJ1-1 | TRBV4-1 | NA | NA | TGCGCCAGCAGCCAAGATATTTCGCAGACGCGGACTGAAGCTTTCTTT | CASSQDISQTRTEAFF
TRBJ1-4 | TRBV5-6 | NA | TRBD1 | TGTGCCAGCAGCTCCGTCAAACCGGGACAGTTGGATGAAAAACTGTTTTTT | CASSSVKPGQLDEKLFF
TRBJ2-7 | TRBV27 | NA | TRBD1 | TGTGCCAGCCCGACGGGGACAGCCTACGAGCAGTACTTC | CASPTGTAYEQYF
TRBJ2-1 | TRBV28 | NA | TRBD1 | TGTGCCAGCAGTTACACCCGACAGGGGGCGGTTAACAATGAGCAGTTCTTC | CASSYTRQGAVNNEQFF
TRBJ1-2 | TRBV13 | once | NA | TGTGCCAGCAGCTTAAACAGCTACTATGGCTACACCTTC | CASSLNSYYGYTF
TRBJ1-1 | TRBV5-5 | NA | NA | TGTGCCAGCAGCACCACCGGCGGTGAAGCTTTCTTT | CASSTTGGEAFF